One sample yielded the 9 T cell receptor beta chains listed below, sequenced in a study of early T cells in non-severe SARS-CoV-2 infection. One entry per CDR3 protein, called by TCRdb with MiXCR from the 5' RACE reads. This sample has tens of thousands of distinct CDR3 sequences, with around 11% found just once. Sequencing was done on a sample of whole blood. These receptors all stem from an adult who was a healthcare worker with PCR-confirmed SARS-CoV-2 infection or an uninfected control (not recorded which).

This clonotype was seen a handful of times. The V call is TRBV10-2, the J call TRBJ1-2; D is possibly TRBD1 (5 bases). The germline V gene encodes CDR1 WSHSY and CDR2 SAAADI. V was clipped by 5 bases and J by 7 bases, with 14 bases between them. CDR3 size: 13 residues. CDR3 coding DNA: TGCGCCAGCAGTCAGGGTAGTATCTCTGGCTACACCTTC. Protein product: CASSQGSISGYTF.

CDR3 loop: CASSPRNQETQYF. Here the CDR3 DNA reads TGTGCCAGCTCACCCCGGAATCAAGAGACCCAGTACTTC. The gene calls are TRBV18 and TRBJ2-5; D remains unclear. This CDR3 comprises 13 residues. The V end lost 3 bases, the J end lost 2 bases, and 7 bases lay between the germline ends. In germline, CDR1 is KGHSH, CDR2 LQKENI.

The chain couples TRBV6-5 to TRBJ1-1; D is undetermined. The CDR3 is made up of 11 amino acids. The germline V gene has CDR1 MNHEY and CDR2 SVGAGI. Trimming pared 2 bases from V and 8 bases from J, leaving 6 bases between. The CDR3 DNA is TGTGCCAGCAGTTACCTCGGAGAAGCTTTCTTT. It encodes CASSYLGEAFF.

This clonotype was observed at least ten times. The chain has TRBV20-1 and TRBJ1-2; 9 bases align to TRBD1. Germline CDR1 DFQATT, CDR2 SNEGSKA (reference sequence). The CDR3 is 13 residues long. The V segment lost 6 bases and the J segment 4 bases; nucleotides outside the gene matches: 6. The CDR3 reads CSALGQGSYGYTF. In DNA form, the CDR3 reads TGCAGTGCACTGGGACAGGGTAGCTATGGCTACACCTTC.

In this sample, this clonotype turned up a few times. This sequence joins TRBV28 and TRBJ1-1; unclear D gene. Germline lookup yields CDR1 MDHEN and CDR2 SYDVKM. Trimming shortened V by 10 bases and J by 0 bases, and 9 bases separated the two germline ends. This CDR3 has 12 amino acids. For the CDR3, the DNA is TGTGCCACCGGACCCTTGAACACTGAAGCTTTCTTT. It translates to CATGPLNTEAFF.

This clonotype turned up a few times. The chain couples TRBV5-1 to TRBJ2-7; TRBD1 might be the D (5 bases). CDR3 length: 14 amino acids. The germline gives CDR1 SGHRS, CDR2 YFSETQ. Deletions cut 0 bases from V and 7 bases from J, with 14 bases between. This CDR3 reads CASSLERIPGEQYF. In DNA form, the CDR3 reads TGCGCCAGCAGCTTGGAACGGATCCCAGGGGAGCAGTACTTC.

This sequence joins TRBV5-4 and TRBJ2-2; possible D gene TRBD2, 5 bases. Trimming pared 3 bases from V and 9 bases from J, leaving 9 bases between. In germline, CDR1 is SGHNT, CDR2 YYREEE (reference sequence). The CDR3 totals 12 residues. For the CDR3, the DNA is TGTGCCAGCAGCTCGGACTCCCGGGAGCTGTTTTTT. As protein: CASSSDSRELFF.

This clonotype was seen only a few times. The chain links TRBV12-5 to TRBJ2-5; TRBD1 matches at 7 bases. This CDR3 spans 14 amino acids. In germline, CDR1 is LGHNT, CDR2 FRNRAP. V lost 6 bases, J lost 1 base, and 5 bases stayed unmatched. DNA of the CDR3: TGTGCTAGTGGGCCCGGGACAGTCCAAGAGACCCAGTACTTC. Protein: CASGPGTVQETQYF.

This clonotype was observed a handful of times. CDR3 amino acids: CASSLGLAGVHEQFF. As DNA, the CDR3 is TGTGCCAGCAGCTTGGGGCTAGCGGGAGTTCATGAGCAGTTCTTC. V usage is TRBV7-3 and J usage is TRBJ2-1; TRBD2 matches 10 bases. V was clipped by 3 bases and J by 8 bases; unmatched bases: 7. The CDR3 is 15 residues long. CDR1 is SGHTA, CDR2 FQGTGA, per germline. The complete variable domain, with remaining parts taken from reference TRBV7-3 and TRBJ2-1, reads GAGVSQTPSNKVTEKGKYVELRCDPISGHTALYWYRQSLGQGPEFLIYFQGTGAADDSGLPNDRFFAVRPEGSVSTLKIQRTERGDSAVYLCASSLGLAGVHEQFFGPGTRLTVL.